This entry lists 25 T cell receptor beta chains sequenced from one sample in a study of T-cell reconstitution after alpha-beta-depleted transplantation in children. Unique molecular identifiers were used in preparing the TCRbeta library. TCRdb analysed the PCR reads with MiXCR anew, one entry per CDR3 protein. The sample records approximately 85,000 distinct CDR3 sequences, roughly a sixth being singletons. Sequences were derived from PBMCs, mostly from graft donor cells, sampled 180 days after TCRalphabeta/CD19-depleted stem cell transplant. These receptors were collected from a male patient aged 2 to 10 who had a stem cell transplant for acute lymphoblastic leukemia, so the T cells may come from the graft donor.

The J gene is TRBJ1-1, the V gene TRBV5-1; D is unresolved. This CDR3 is built from 12 residues. Trimming cost V 6 bases and J 7 bases, with 13 bases left between them. Germline V gene lookup returns CDR1 SGHRS and CDR2 YFSETQ. The CDR3 bases are TGCGCCAGCACCCAAACGGATGGTGAAGCTTTCTTT. Its translation is CASTQTDGEAFF. Full variable domain (rest looked up from reference TRBV5-1 and TRBJ1-1): KAGVTQTPRYLIKTRGQQVTLSCSPISGHRSVSWYQQTPGQGLQFLFEYFSETQRNKGNFPGRFSGRQFSNSRSEMNVSTLELGDSALYLCASTQTDGEAFFGQGTRLTVV.

The chain's CDR3 is CASSGSATGPNQPQHF. CDR3 sequence (DNA): TGTGCCAGCAGTGGGTCTGCGACAGGGCCAAATCAGCCCCAGCATTTT. The genes are TRBV2 and TRBJ1-5, with 7 bases that match TRBD1. Germline CDR1 is SNHLY and CDR2 is FYNNEI. The CDR3 contains 16 residues. Losses at the gene ends were 4 bases for V and 4 bases for J; bases not matched to a gene: 10.

V and J are TRBV30 and TRBJ2-7, with D tentatively TRBD1 or TRBD2 (5 bases each). V was shortened by 5 bases and J by 7 bases, with 24 bases between the two germline ends. From germline, CDR1 is GTSNPN and CDR2 SVGIG (reference sequence). The CDR3 loop spans 15 amino acids. CDR3 coding DNA: TGTGCCTGGGCCCCGAGCGGCAGGGAGAACGGAGAGCAGTACTTC. Amino acids: CAWAPSGRENGEQYF.

This clonotype was seen more than once but under ten times. CDR3 residues: CSALATGYRISYNEQFF. CDR3 bases: TGCAGCGCACTGGCCACGGGTTACAGGATCTCCTACAATGAGCAGTTCTTC. V is TRBV29-1 and J is TRBJ2-1; perhaps TRBD1 as D (5 bases). This CDR3 region has 17 residues. CDR1 and CDR2 from the germline V gene are SQVTM and ANQGSEA. Trimming stripped 7 bases from V and 0 bases from J, with 22 bases between.

This clonotype was detected only a few times. The rearrangement links TRBV5-1 to TRBJ1-3, with D perhaps matching TRBD1 (6 bases). CDR3 length: 14 residues. Germline assignment: CDR1 SGHRS and CDR2 YFSETQ. Trimming left V 0 bases short and J 3 bases short, with 7 bases between. CDR3 in DNA: TGCGCCAGCAGCTTGGGGACAGTTGGAAACACCATATATTTT. Encoded protein: CASSLGTVGNTIYF.

A few counts support this clonotype. J is TRBJ2-3 and V is TRBV6-6, with no clear D. The CDR3 length is 10 residues. CDR1 and CDR2 from the germline V gene are MNHNY and SVGAGI (reference sequence). V was cut by 7 bases and J by 6 bases, with 5 bases left in between. The DNA for the CDR3 is TGTGCCAGCAAGTTGGATACGCAGTATTTT. It translates to CASKLDTQYF.

This clonotype appeared a few times. This chain links TRBV5-1 with TRBJ2-1; D remains ambiguous. Germline CDR1 and CDR2: SGHRS and YFSETQ. CDR3 size: 14 residues. V was trimmed by 0 bases and J by 4 bases, leaving 8 bases between them. The CDR3 DNA sequence: TGCGCCAGCAGCTTGGAACGCCTTTACAATGAGCAGTTCTTC. As protein: CASSLERLYNEQFF.

There are many counts of this clonotype. The chain couples TRBV10-3 to TRBJ2-7; D call uncertain. This CDR3 is built from 14 residues. Germline V gene data show CDR1 as ENHRY and CDR2 as SYGVKD. V lost 5 bases to trimming and J lost 5 bases, with 16 bases between them. CDR3 nucleotide sequence: TGTGCCATCAGTCAACCGACCGGGTCCAACGAGCAGTACTTC. Amino acids: CAISQPTGSNEQYF.

This rearrangement joins TRBV6-2 or TRBV6-3 to TRBJ2-7; D not certain. The CDR3 has 15 residues. Trimming cost V 0 bases and J 2 bases, with 11 bases left between them. The germline V gene has CDR1 MNHEY and CDR2 SVGEGT. In DNA form, the CDR3 reads TGTGCCAGCAGTTACTCATGGCAGACCCCCTACGAGCAGTACTTC. Encoded protein: CASSYSWQTPYEQYF.

This clonotype was seen at least ten times. The chain uses TRBV10-3 and TRBJ2-3; no clear D gene. The CDR3 contains 12 residues. Trimming removed 1 base from V and 6 bases from J, with 5 bases in between. Germline loops: CDR1 ENHRY, CDR2 SYGVKD. CDR3 nucleotides: TGTGCCATCAGTGAGTACGGGGATACGCAGTATTTT. This gives the protein CAISEYGDTQYF.

There are a few counts of this clonotype. The CDR3 here is CASSLTGAYGYTF. DNA of the CDR3: TGTGCCAGCAGTTTAACAGGGGCCTATGGCTACACCTTC. The rearrangement links TRBV27 to TRBJ1-2; 7 bases line up with TRBD1. This CDR3 region has 13 residues. The germline V gene has CDR1 MNHEY and CDR2 SMNVEV (reference sequence). Trimming took 2 bases from V and 4 from J; bases not matched to a gene: 1.

V and J are TRBV2 and TRBJ2-1; 8 bases align to TRBD2. CDR1 and CDR2 (germline): SNHLY, FYNNEI. The trim removed 4 bases at V and 6 bases at J, leaving 5 bases unmatched. CDR3 size: 14 residues. CDR3: CASSGLAGTNEQFF. The CDR3 DNA reads TGTGCCAGCAGTGGGCTAGCGGGCACCAATGAGCAGTTCTTC.

The V and J genes are TRBV6-5 and TRBJ2-1; D not certain. This CDR3 contains 14 residues. Looked up from germline, CDR1 is MNHEY and CDR2 is SVGAGI. V was clipped by 4 bases and J by 3 bases, with 10 bases between them. As DNA, the CDR3 is TGTGCCAGCAGTTCCAGGAAGATCTACAATGAGCAGTTCTTC. Translating gives CASSSRKIYNEQFF.

This clonotype was detected a few times. This chain joins TRBV4-3 and TRBJ2-2; D ambiguous. Germline assignment: CDR1 LGHNA and CDR2 YSLEER. The CDR3 consists of 15 residues. V was trimmed by 1 base and J by 0 bases, leaving 6 bases between them. The CDR3 DNA follows: TGCGCCAGCAGCCAAGGACTCTCGAACACCGGGGAGCTGTTTTTT. Translated, it gives CASSQGLSNTGELFF.

The chain's CDR3 is CASSLVRGYSYEQYF. The CDR3 DNA sequence: TGTGCCAGCAGTTTAGTCAGGGGTTACTCCTACGAGCAGTACTTC. The rearrangement joins TRBV12-3 or TRBV12-4 to TRBJ2-7; the D gene is possibly TRBD1 (6 bases). CDR3 length: 15 residues. V lost 1 base and J 0 bases, leaving 10 bases between the germline ends.

This clonotype has more than one count but fewer than ten. The chain carries TRBV2 and TRBJ1-2; D possibly corresponds to TRBD1 (5 bases). The CDR3 is 15 residues long. Trimming shortened V by 4 bases and J by 8 bases, and 20 bases separated the two germline ends. The germline V gene encodes CDR1 SNHLY and CDR2 FYNNEI. The CDR3 is CASSGAAGPGLGYTF. CDR3 in DNA: TGTGCCAGCAGTGGTGCTGCGGGGCCTGGGTTAGGCTACACCTTC.

There are a few counts of this clonotype. The gene calls are TRBV11-2 and TRBJ1-2; TRBD1 matches at 10 bases. The CDR3 loop spans 15 amino acids. V lost 5 bases and J lost 5; bases outside the gene matches: 8. Germline V gene data show CDR1 as SGHAT and CDR2 as FQNNGV. CDR3 sequence reads: CASSLSGTGVYGYTF. As DNA, the CDR3 is TGTGCCAGCAGCCTATCCGGGACAGGGGTGTATGGCTACACCTTC.

The J gene is TRBJ1-1, the V gene TRBV12-5; a possible D gene is TRBD1 (5 bases). This CDR3 has 16 residues. V was clipped by 0 bases and J by 1 base, with 12 bases between them. CDR1 LGHNT and CDR2 FRNRAP come from the germline V gene. The CDR3 DNA is TGTGCTAGTGGTTTGGTAGTCGGGGGGAAGAACACTGAAGCTTTCTTT. Translated: CASGLVVGGKNTEAFF.

The chain couples TRBV12-3 or TRBV12-4 to TRBJ1-6, with TRBD1 matching 7 bases. J gave up 9 bases and V 6 bases, and 11 bases lay outside the gene matches. CDR3 length: 15 residues. CDR3 coding DNA: TGTGCCAGCAGCCCCCGGCAGGGGGAAGGTTCACCCCTCCACTTT. Protein product: CASSPRQGEGSPLHF.

The V and J genes are TRBV7-9 and TRBJ1-3; D gene unclear. The CDR3 runs to 12 residues. V lost 5 bases and J lost 6, with 8 bases in between. The V gene's germline CDR1 is SEHNR and CDR2 FQNEAQ (reference sequence). Here the CDR3 reads CASSLTANTIYF. The CDR3 DNA sequence: TGTGCCAGCAGCCTTACGGCAAACACCATATATTTT.

This clonotype turned up a few times. The rearrangement links TRBV4-3 to TRBJ1-2; D unclear. This CDR3 is built from 16 residues. Between the trimmed V and J ends, which lost 0 bases and 0 bases, there was a span of 11 bases. Looked up from germline, CDR1 is LGHNA and CDR2 is YSLEER. CDR3 nucleotide sequence: TGCGCCAGCAGCCAAGATTGGGGTCCCGCTAACTATGGCTACACCTTC. It codes for CASSQDWGPANYGYTF.

The gene calls are TRBV5-1 and TRBJ2-2; TRBD1 agrees at 7 bases. The V gene's germline CDR1 is SGHRS and CDR2 YFSETQ. After removal of 6 bases from V and 7 bases from J, the junction contained 6 bases not matched to a gene. The CDR3 is 13 amino acids. The CDR3 bases are TGCGCCAGCAACGAGGGGGCGAACGGGGAGCTGTTTTTT. It encodes CASNEGANGELFF.

J is TRBJ1-6 and V is TRBV2; D unresolved. CDR1 is SNHLY and CDR2 is FYNNEI in the germline V gene. Deletions cut 7 bases from V and 6 bases from J, with 16 bases between. This CDR3 contains 15 residues. CDR3 nucleotides: TGTGCCAGCATCGCTTGGGGAAGTAGTAATTCACCCCTCCACTTT. Residues: CASIAWGSSNSPLHF.

This clonotype has a handful of counts. V gene TRBV5-1 combines with J gene TRBJ2-7; 7 nucleotides agree with TRBD2. With V trimmed by 0 bases and J by 3 bases, 6 bases remained unmatched. The V gene's germline CDR1 is SGHRS and CDR2 YFSETQ. This CDR3 is 15 amino acids long. As DNA, the CDR3 is TGCGCCAGCAGCTTGGCCGCGGGGGACTTCTACGAGCAGTACTTC. This codes for CASSLAAGDFYEQYF.

This clonotype was counted only a few times. The chain carries TRBV12-3 or TRBV12-4 and TRBJ2-1; 12 nucleotides agree with TRBD2. The CDR3 length is 15 residues. The trim removed 6 bases at V and 3 bases at J, leaving 3 bases unmatched. DNA for the CDR3: TGTGCCAGCAGCCCTAGCGGGGGGGACTACAATGAGCAGTTCTTC. Translation gives CASSPSGGDYNEQFF.